This paragraph reports one TCR beta chain. The data stem from a study of cytomegalovirus exposure and HLA in healthy donors. Overall study: Membership in the Caucasian-associated ancestry cluster was found for approximately 85% of roughly 360 genotyped donors.

PCR employed 60 Vbeta and 13 Jbeta primers. Method: immunoSEQ multiplex PCR; TCRdb's copy keeps in-frame clones and lacks some. This table has 75,000 or so clones, roughly 74% appearing once. This CDR3 has 14 residues. V lost 2 bases to trimming and J lost 4 bases; unmatched junction nucleotides: 4. The germline V gene has CDR1 GTSNPN and CDR2 SVGIG (reference sequence). This TCR derives from a woman between 25 and 40 years old in good health and CMV-seropositive. Sequencing used PBMCs. J is TRBJ1-1 and V is TRBV30, with 10 bases that match TRBD1. CDR3 DNA: TGTGCCTGGAGTCCAGGGACAGGGGTCACTGAAGCTTTCTTT. Translated: CAWSPGTGVTEAFF.